These 22 T cell receptor beta chains originate from one sample sequenced in a study of blood T cells in healthy people across ages. Primers used in a second PCR of about 6 to 12 cycles were a sample-barcoded 5' primer and a J-beta primer mix. TCRdb called the 5' RACE reads again in MiXCR, with one record for every CDR3 protein. In the table there are some 1.5 million distinct CDR3 sequences, 25% to 30% of which are singletons. Specimen: blood. These receptors originate from a woman younger than 45 in good health.

This clonotype was counted a few times. J is TRBJ2-1 and V is TRBV2, with 9 bases aligning to TRBD2. CDR1 is SNHLY, CDR2 FYNNEI, per germline. The CDR3 contains 15 residues. The junction had 4 bases not matched to a gene; V was cut back by 2 bases and J by 5 bases. The CDR3 loop is CASSELRGGHNEQFF. The CDR3 DNA sequence: TGTGCCAGCAGTGAACTGCGGGGGGGCCACAATGAGCAGTTCTTC.

This clonotype was counted a few times. Being one base from a much bigger clone, this may be a read error. The V and J genes are TRBV29-1 and TRBJ2-4, with 7 bases fitting TRBD1. This CDR3 comprises 12 residues. V shed 6 bases and J 13 bases; nucleotides not matched to a gene: 12. Germline V gene lookup returns CDR1 SQVTM and CDR2 ANQGSEA. The CDR3 region has the DNA TGCAGCGTACAGGGGCTTCACAATGAGCAGTACTTC. Protein product: CSVQGLHNEQYF.

This clonotype was counted only a few times. An end of the junction differs from the germline gene, which may be a read error. This rearrangement joins TRBV20-1 to TRBJ2-3, with D unclear. The CDR3 has 10 residues. Germline V lookup: CDR1 DFQATT, CDR2 SNEGSKA (reference sequence). The CDR3 DNA follows: TGTAGTTCATCGGTAGATACGCAGTATTTT. Its translation is CSSSVDTQYF.

Notes on this clonotype: Possible read error: a much larger clone is one base away. V usage is TRBV12-3 or TRBV12-4 and J usage is TRBJ2-6; the D call may be TRBD1 or TRBD2 (5 bases each). The CDR3 is made up of 15 amino acids. CDR3 DNA sequence: TGTGCCAGCAGCTTCATCGGGGCTGGGGCCAACGTCCGGACTTTC. As protein: CASSFIGAGANVRTF.

The rearrangement links TRBV18 to TRBJ1-6; D uncertain. Trimming removed 1 base from V and 8 bases from J, with 12 bases in between. Germline CDR1 KGHSH, CDR2 LQKENI. There are 15 residues in the CDR3. This chain's CDR3 is CASSPLVLSDSPLHF. The DNA of the CDR3 is TGTGCCAGCTCACCACTGGTCCTTAGCGATTCACCCCTCCACTTT.

The CDR3 loop reads CASSQDHPDTQYF. Here the CDR3 DNA reads TGTGCCAGCAGCCAAGATCACCCAGATACGCAGTATTTT. J is TRBJ2-3 and V is TRBV3-1; no clear D. CDR1 and CDR2 (germline): LGHDT, YNNKEL (reference sequence). This CDR3 is 13 amino acids long. V was clipped by 0 bases and J by 4 bases, with 5 bases between them.

This clonotype has at least ten counts. This rearrangement joins TRBV6-1 to TRBJ2-7; D is undetermined. Germline CDR1 and CDR2: MNHNS and SASEGT. Deletions cut 6 bases from V and 6 bases from J, with 6 bases between. There are 10 residues in the CDR3. The chain's CDR3 is CASSRSEQYF. CDR3 nucleotides: TGTGCCAGCAGCCGGAGCGAGCAGTACTTC.

The chain carries TRBV3-1 and TRBJ2-5; D is ambiguous. The CDR3 extends over 15 amino acids. Germline V gene sequence: CDR1 LGHDT, CDR2 YNNKEL (reference sequence). Trimming removed 3 bases from V and 5 bases from J, with 16 bases in between. The CDR3, as DNA: TGTGCCAGCAGCCAGATGAAGAGGTTGCGGGAGACCCAGTACTTC. Its translation: CASSQMKRLRETQYF.

The rearrangement links TRBV7-9 to TRBJ2-3; perhaps TRBD1 as D (6 bases). The CDR3 loop spans 16 amino acids. The germline V and J ends were trimmed by 3 bases and 1 base, with 14 bases remaining between them. From germline, CDR1 is SEHNR and CDR2 FQNEAQ (reference sequence). CDR3 in amino acids: CASSFLNREGTDTQYF. CDR3 nucleotide sequence: TGTGCCAGCAGCTTCCTTAACAGGGAAGGCACAGATACGCAGTATTTT.

This clonotype was recorded at least ten times. This chain links TRBV6-2 or TRBV6-3 with TRBJ2-7; D gene unclear. Germline V gene sequence: CDR1 MNHEY, CDR2 SVGEGT. Trimming took off 6 bases at V and 0 bases at J, with 6 bases between the two ends. The CDR3 has 12 residues. The CDR3 coding sequence is TGTGCCAGCAGACCCGACTCCTACGAGCAGTACTTC. It specifies CASRPDSYEQYF.

This clonotype was seen more than once but under ten times. The V call is TRBV6-6, the J call TRBJ1-2; the match to TRBD1 covers 7 bases. After removal of 7 bases from V and 3 bases from J, the junction contained 8 bases not matched to a gene. CDR1 and CDR2 from the germline V gene are MNHNY and SVGAGI (reference sequence). This CDR3 has 14 amino acids. The DNA of the CDR3 is TGTGCCAGCAAGGCAGGGGGAAGGGACTATGGCTACACCTTC. Its translation: CASKAGGRDYGYTF.

The chain carries TRBV20-1 and TRBJ2-1, with 10 positions matching TRBD2. CDR3 length equals 16 residues. The V segment lost 5 bases and the J segment 6 bases; nucleotides outside the gene matches: 13. Germline CDR1 reads DFQATT; CDR2 reads SNEGSKA (reference sequence). The CDR3 loop is CSARGWGSGGANEQFF. CDR3 DNA sequence: TGCAGTGCTCGGGGCTGGGGGAGCGGGGGGGCCAATGAGCAGTTCTTC.

V is TRBV12-3 or TRBV12-4 and J is TRBJ1-1; 7 nucleotides match TRBD1. Trimming removed 6 bases from V and 8 bases from J; junction bases left unmatched: 15. This CDR3 comprises 15 residues. CDR3 sequence (DNA): TGTGCCAGCAGGTACCTACAGGGTCCCAGGGGGGAAGCTTTCTTT. Protein sequence: CASRYLQGPRGEAFF.

The rearrangement links TRBV5-1 to TRBJ1-1; D unclear. The CDR3 is 15 amino acids. V was shortened by 0 bases and J by 3 bases, with 12 bases between the two germline ends. From germline, CDR1 is SGHRS and CDR2 YFSETQ. The CDR3 reads CASSLDTEGYTEAFF. The CDR3 coding sequence is TGCGCCAGCAGCTTGGATACGGAAGGGTACACTGAAGCTTTCTTT.

This clonotype was found many times. The junction and the germline gene differ at one end; a read error may be behind it. The chain carries TRBV2 and TRBJ2-6, with TRBD1 identical over 11 bases. Per germline, CDR1 SNHLY and CDR2 FYNNEI. The CDR3 is made up of 15 amino acids. This CDR3 is CASTRGGQGGNVLTF. CDR3 bases: TGTGCCAGCACCCGCGGGGGACAGGGGGGCAACGTCCTGACTTTC.

Turning to this clonotype: It may be a read error: a sequence one base away is much more abundant. V gene TRBV7-2 combines with J gene TRBJ2-1; D is perhaps TRBD1 or TRBD2 (6 bases each). Gene TRBJ2-7 matches the end of the DNA better, so the J call may be wrong. Looked up from germline, CDR1 is SGHTA and CDR2 is FQGNSA. The CDR3 length is 16 residues. As DNA, the CDR3 is TGTGCCAGCAGCTTAGGGGGGGCGAGCTCCTACAATGAGCAGTACTTC. Translation: CASSLGGASSYNEQYF.

The sample holds one count of this clonotype. The rearrangement links TRBV11-3 to TRBJ2-1; TRBD2 matches at 7 bases. Germline lookup yields CDR1 SGHNT and CDR2 YENEEA. The CDR3 sequence is 15 residues long. J was trimmed by 0 bases and V by 4 bases; bases with no gene match: 3. The CDR3 nucleotides are TGTGCCAGCAGCTCCGGGACTACCTCCTACAATGAGCAGTTCTTC. It specifies CASSSGTTSYNEQFF.

The V call is TRBV15, the J call TRBJ1-5; weak D call: TRBD1 (6 bases). The CDR3 runs to 15 residues. V lost 0 bases and J lost 6, with 12 bases in between. Germline assignment: CDR1 LNHNV and CDR2 YYDKDF (reference sequence). The CDR3 DNA follows: TGTGCCACCAGCAGAGATGGGGGGGCGAGTCAGCCCCAGCATTTT. Residues: CATSRDGGASQPQHF.

A note on this clonotype: With a much larger clone just one base away, this may be a read error. V gene TRBV7-9 combines with J gene TRBJ2-5; D might be TRBD2 (6 bases). CDR1 SEHNR and CDR2 FQNEAQ come from the germline V gene (reference sequence). Trimming removed 5 bases from V and 9 bases from J, with 16 bases in between. This CDR3 is built from 13 residues. The CDR3 is CASSPGGVEAQYF. In DNA, the CDR3 is TGTGCCAGCAGCCCCGGAGGGGTGGAGGCCCAGTACTTC.

This clonotype occurred a few times. The chain recombines TRBV5-5 with TRBJ1-2; D might be TRBD1 (5 bases). Germline CDR1 SGHKS, CDR2 YYEKEE (reference sequence). The germline V and J ends were trimmed by 1 base and 5 bases, with 12 bases remaining between them. The CDR3 length is 14 residues. The CDR3 reads CASSLLGGGYGYTF. DNA of the CDR3: TGTGCCAGCAGCTTGCTGGGGGGAGGGTATGGCTACACCTTC.

Only a few counts were recorded for this clonotype. The chain couples TRBV6-5 to TRBJ2-4, with D unresolved. The CDR3 is 14 residues long. Trimming shortened V by 6 bases and J by 0 bases, and 9 bases separated the two germline ends. CDR1 is MNHEY and CDR2 is SVGAGI in the germline V gene. CDR3 sequence (DNA): TGTGCCAGCAGCCCATCTCGAGCCAAAAACATTCAGTACTTC. This sequence encodes CASSPSRAKNIQYF.

This clonotype was counted only a few times. CDR3 sequence (DNA): TGTGCCAGCAGTATAACCCCCGATCAGCCCCAGCATTTT. Residues: CASSITPDQPQHF. The chain joins TRBV6-6 to TRBJ1-5; D gene uncertain. Germline V CDR1 and CDR2: MNHNY, SVGAGI (reference sequence). The V end was cut by 5 bases, the J end by 5 bases, with 10 bases between. The CDR3 consists of 13 residues.